This TCR beta chain comes out of a study of human T cells and chemical hapten exposure. This clonotype was seen more than once but under ten times. Its specificity is unknown. It was from unfractionated whole blood that total RNA was extracted. Study-level points and caveats: Sensitizing with DPC caused no change in TCRs above 1 in 1000 frequency.

The CDR3 totals 15 residues. Trimming took off 0 bases at V and 4 bases at J, with 11 bases between the two ends. The germline V gene encodes CDR1 SGHDN and CDR2 FVKESK. What the library attached to individual cDNA molecules were unique molecular identifiers. In TCRdb, the 5' RACE reads were re-called with MiXCR into one record per CDR3 protein. The sample includes more than 60,000 distinct CDR3 sequences, roughly 15% of them seen just once. This receptor was obtained from a female donor in good health. The chain couples TRBV14 to TRBJ2-3; D remains ambiguous. CDR3 sequence (DNA): TGTGCCAGCAGCCAAGATGAGTTGTGGGCAGATACGCAGTATTTT. This sequence encodes CASSQDELWADTQYF.